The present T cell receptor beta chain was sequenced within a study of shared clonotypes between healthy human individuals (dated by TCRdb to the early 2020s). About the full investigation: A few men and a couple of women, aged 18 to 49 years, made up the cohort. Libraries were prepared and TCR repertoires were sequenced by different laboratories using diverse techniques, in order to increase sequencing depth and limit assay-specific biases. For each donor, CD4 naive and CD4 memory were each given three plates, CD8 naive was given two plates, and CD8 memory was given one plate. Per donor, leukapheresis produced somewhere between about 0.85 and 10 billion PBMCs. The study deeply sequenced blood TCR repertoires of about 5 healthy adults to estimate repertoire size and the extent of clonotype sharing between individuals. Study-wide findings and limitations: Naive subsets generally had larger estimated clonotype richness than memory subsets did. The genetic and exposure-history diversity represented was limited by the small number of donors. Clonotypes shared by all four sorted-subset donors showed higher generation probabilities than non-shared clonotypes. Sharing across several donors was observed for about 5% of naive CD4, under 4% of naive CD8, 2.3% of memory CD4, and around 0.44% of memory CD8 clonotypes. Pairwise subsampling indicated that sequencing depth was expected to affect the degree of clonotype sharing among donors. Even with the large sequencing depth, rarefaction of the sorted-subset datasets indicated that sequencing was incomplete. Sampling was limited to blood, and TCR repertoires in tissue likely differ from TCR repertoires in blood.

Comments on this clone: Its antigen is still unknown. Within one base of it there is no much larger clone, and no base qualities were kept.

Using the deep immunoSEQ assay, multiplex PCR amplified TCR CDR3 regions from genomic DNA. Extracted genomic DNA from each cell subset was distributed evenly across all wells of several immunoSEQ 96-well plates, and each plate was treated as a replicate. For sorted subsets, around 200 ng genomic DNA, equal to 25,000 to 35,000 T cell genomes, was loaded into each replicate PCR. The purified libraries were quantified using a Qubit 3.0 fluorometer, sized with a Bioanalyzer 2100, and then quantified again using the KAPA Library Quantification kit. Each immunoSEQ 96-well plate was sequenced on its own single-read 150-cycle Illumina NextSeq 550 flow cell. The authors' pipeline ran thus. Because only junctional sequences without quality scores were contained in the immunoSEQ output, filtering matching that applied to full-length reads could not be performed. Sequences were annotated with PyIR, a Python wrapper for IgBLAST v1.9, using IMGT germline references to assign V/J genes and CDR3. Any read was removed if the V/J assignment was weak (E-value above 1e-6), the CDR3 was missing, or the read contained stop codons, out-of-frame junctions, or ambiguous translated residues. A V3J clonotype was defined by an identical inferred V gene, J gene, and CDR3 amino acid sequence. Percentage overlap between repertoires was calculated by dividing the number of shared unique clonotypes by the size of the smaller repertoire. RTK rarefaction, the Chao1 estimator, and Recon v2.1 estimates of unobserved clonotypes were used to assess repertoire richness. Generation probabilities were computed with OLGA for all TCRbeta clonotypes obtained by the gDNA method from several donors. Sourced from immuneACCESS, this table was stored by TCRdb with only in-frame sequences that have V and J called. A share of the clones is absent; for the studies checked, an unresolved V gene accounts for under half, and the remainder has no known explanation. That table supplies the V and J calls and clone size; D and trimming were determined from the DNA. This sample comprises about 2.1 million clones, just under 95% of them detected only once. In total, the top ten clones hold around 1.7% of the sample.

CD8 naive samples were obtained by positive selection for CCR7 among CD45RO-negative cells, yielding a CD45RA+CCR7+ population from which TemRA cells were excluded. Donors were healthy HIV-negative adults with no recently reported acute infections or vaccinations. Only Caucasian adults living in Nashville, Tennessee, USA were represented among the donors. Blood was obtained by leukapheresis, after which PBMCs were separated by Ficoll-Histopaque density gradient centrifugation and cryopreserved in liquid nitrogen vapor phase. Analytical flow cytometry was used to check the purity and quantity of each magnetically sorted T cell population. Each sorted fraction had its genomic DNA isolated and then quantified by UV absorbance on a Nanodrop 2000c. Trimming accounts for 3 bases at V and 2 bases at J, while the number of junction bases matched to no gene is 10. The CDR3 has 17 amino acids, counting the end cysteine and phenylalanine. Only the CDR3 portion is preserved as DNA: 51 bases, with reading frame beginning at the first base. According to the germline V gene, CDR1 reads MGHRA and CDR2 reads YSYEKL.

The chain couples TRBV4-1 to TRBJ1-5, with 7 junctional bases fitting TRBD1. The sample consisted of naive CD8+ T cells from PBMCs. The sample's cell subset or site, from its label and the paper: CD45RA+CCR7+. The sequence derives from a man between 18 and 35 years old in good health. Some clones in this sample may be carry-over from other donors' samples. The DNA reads TGCGCCAGCAGCCAGGGCTCACCAGGGGGGGGCAATCAGCCCCAGCATTTT. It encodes CASSQGSPGGGNQPQHF.